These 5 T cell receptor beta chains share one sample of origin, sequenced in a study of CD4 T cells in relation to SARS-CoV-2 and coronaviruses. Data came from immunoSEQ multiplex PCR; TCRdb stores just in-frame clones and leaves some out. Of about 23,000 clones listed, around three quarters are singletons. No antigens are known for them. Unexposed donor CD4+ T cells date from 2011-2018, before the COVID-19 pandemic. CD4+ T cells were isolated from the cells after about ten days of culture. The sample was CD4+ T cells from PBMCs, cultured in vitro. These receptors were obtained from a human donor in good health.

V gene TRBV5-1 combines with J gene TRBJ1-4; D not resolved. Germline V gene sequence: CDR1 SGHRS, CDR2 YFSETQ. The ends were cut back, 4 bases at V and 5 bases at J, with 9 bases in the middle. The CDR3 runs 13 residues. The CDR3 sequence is CASSTPGNEKLFF. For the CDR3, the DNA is TGCGCCAGCAGCACCCCGGGGAATGAAAAACTGTTTTTT.

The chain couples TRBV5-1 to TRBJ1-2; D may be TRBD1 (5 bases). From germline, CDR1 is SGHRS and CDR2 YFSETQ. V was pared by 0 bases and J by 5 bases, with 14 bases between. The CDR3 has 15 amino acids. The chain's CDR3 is CASSLAPEGTYGYTF. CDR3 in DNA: TGCGCCAGCAGCTTGGCTCCGGAAGGGACGTATGGCTACACCTTC.

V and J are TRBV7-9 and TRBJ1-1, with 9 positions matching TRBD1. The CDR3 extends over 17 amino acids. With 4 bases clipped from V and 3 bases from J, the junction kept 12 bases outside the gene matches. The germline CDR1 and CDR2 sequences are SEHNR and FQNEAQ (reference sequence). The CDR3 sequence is CASSSITGGRGDTEAFF. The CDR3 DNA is TGTGCCAGCAGCTCGATAACAGGGGGCAGGGGGGACACTGAAGCTTTCTTT.

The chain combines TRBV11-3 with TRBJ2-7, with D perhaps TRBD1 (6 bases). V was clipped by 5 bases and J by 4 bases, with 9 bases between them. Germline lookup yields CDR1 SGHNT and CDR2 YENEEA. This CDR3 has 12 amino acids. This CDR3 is CASSATGYEQYF. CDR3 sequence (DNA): TGTGCCAGCAGCGCAACAGGGTACGAGCAGTACTTC. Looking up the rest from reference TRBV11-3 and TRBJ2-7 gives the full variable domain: EAGVVQSPRYKIIEKKQPVAFWCNPISGHNTLYWYLQNLGQGPELLIRYENEEAVDDSQLPKDRFSAERLKGVDSTLKIQPAELGDSAVYLCASSATGYEQYFGPGTRLTVT.

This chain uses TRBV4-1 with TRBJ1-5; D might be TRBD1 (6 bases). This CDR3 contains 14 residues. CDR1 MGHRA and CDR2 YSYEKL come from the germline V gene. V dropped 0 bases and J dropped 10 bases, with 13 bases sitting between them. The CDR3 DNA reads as TGCGCCAGCAGCCAAGATAGGGGGGCGAGTCCCCAGCATTTT. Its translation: CASSQDRGASPQHF.